One sample yielded the 16 T cell receptor beta chains listed below, sequenced in a study of ipilimumab plus nivolumab after autologous stem cell transplantation. Clones were sequenced by immunoSEQ multiplex PCR, and TCRdb holds only the in-frame ones, with some missing. Of fewer than 85,000 clones listed, 83% are singletons. The sequences come from PBMCs, collected in a trial of ipilimumab plus nivolumab as post-transplant consolidation. All receptors derive from a male donor with diffuse large B-cell lymphoma.

The genes are TRBV10-3 and TRBJ2-5; 10 nucleotides align to TRBD2. Germline V gene lookup returns CDR1 ENHRY and CDR2 SYGVKD. The junction had 6 bases not matched to a gene; V was cut back by 7 bases and J by 4 bases. This CDR3 region has 14 residues. The CDR3 protein is CAIKGTSDAETQYF. In nucleotides, the CDR3 is TGTGCCATCAAAGGGACTAGCGATGCAGAGACCCAGTACTTC.

The rearrangement links TRBV2 to TRBJ1-5, with 7 bases identical to TRBD1. This CDR3 has 12 amino acids. J lost 2 bases, V lost 8 bases, and 0 bases had no gene match. The germline CDR1 and CDR2 sequences are SNHLY and FYNNEI. CDR3 in DNA: TGTGCCAGCGGGACAGGCAATCAGCCCCAGCATTTT. Protein sequence: CASGTGNQPQHF.

Written as DNA, the CDR3 is TGTGCCAGCAGCGAGAACACCGGGGAGCTGTTTTTT. Translating gives CASSENTGELFF. V and J are TRBV9 and TRBJ2-2, with unresolved D. Germline lookup yields CDR1 SGDLS and CDR2 YYNGEE. Trimming took off 3 bases at V and 1 base at J, with 1 base between the two ends. The CDR3 is 12 residues long.

This clone was seen a few times. The same CDR3 arises from other DNA sequences in this sample as well. The gene calls are TRBV2 and TRBJ2-7, with D perhaps TRBD1 (6 bases). Trimming took off 8 bases at V and 6 bases at J, with 20 bases between the two ends. There are 14 residues in the CDR3. Germline V CDR1 and CDR2: SNHLY, FYNNEI. The CDR3 bases are TGTGCCAGCTTTGGTCTACAGGGCCGGGGCGAGCAGTACTTC. Protein sequence: CASFGLQGRGEQYF.

V usage is TRBV7-2 and J usage is TRBJ2-7; D perhaps matches TRBD2 (5 bases). Trimming shortened V by 1 base and J by 6 bases, and 16 bases separated the two germline ends. The CDR3 runs to 15 residues. Germline CDR1 reads SGHTA; CDR2 reads FQGNSA. The CDR3 DNA reads as TGTGCCAGCAGCTTAGAATCGGACTCAGGCACCGAGCAGTACTTC. This sequence encodes CASSLESDSGTEQYF.

The V call is TRBV2, the J call TRBJ2-7; D perhaps matches TRBD2 (5 bases). Germline V gives CDR1 SNHLY, CDR2 FYNNEI. This CDR3 spans 14 amino acids. V was shortened by 8 bases and J by 2 bases, with 16 bases between the two germline ends. As DNA, the CDR3 is TGTGCCAGCGCAAGGACTGTTCGAGCCTACGAGCAGTACTTC. It is translated as CASARTVRAYEQYF. Variable domain in full (rest from reference TRBV2 and TRBJ2-7): EPEVTQTPSHQVTQMGQEVILRCVPISNHLYFYWYRQILGQKVEFLVSFYNNEISEKSEIFDDQFSVERPDGSNFTLKIRSTKLEDSAMYFCASARTVRAYEQYFGPGTRLTVT.

DNA of the CDR3: TGTGCCAGCAGCGTAATCCGAGGGGAAGATACGCAGTATTTT. Its protein product is CASSVIRGEDTQYF. The chain carries TRBV4-2 and TRBJ2-3; D might be TRBD1 or TRBD2, each matching 5 bases. Germline values: CDR1 LGHNA, CDR2 YNFKEQ. The CDR3 spans 14 residues. The V gene lost 5 bases and the J gene lost 5 bases, with 14 bases spanning the gap.

The V gene is TRBV30, the J gene TRBJ2-2; the D gene could be TRBD1 or TRBD2 (5 bases each). Trimming stripped 0 bases from V and 8 bases from J, with 13 bases between. This CDR3 has 14 residues. CDR1 GTSNPN and CDR2 SVGIG come from the germline V gene (reference sequence). The CDR3 spells CAWSVQRDLGELFF. CDR3 bases: TGTGCCTGGAGTGTACAGAGGGACCTGGGGGAGCTGTTTTTT.

The chain couples TRBV6-5 to TRBJ1-1, with 9 nucleotides matching TRBD1. This CDR3 contains 13 residues. Trimming at V came to 5 bases and at J to 6 bases, leaving 4 bases not matched to a gene. Germline assignment: CDR1 MNHEY and CDR2 SVGAGI. CDR3 DNA: TGTGCCAGCAGTACAGACAGGGGGTCTGAAGCTTTCTTT. Translated, it gives CASSTDRGSEAFF.

Regarding this clone: The sample has other DNA sequences that encode this CDR3 too. This chain uses TRBV2 with TRBJ2-1; D is possibly TRBD1 (5 bases). Per germline, CDR1 SNHLY and CDR2 FYNNEI. This CDR3 has 13 residues. Trimming left V 6 bases short and J 4 bases short, with 10 bases between. CDR3 bases: TGTGCCAGCAGAGGCAGGGTTTACAATGAGCAGTTCTTC. As protein: CASRGRVYNEQFF.

This rearrangement joins TRBV6-1 to TRBJ2-7; D call uncertain. Germline V lookup: CDR1 MNHNS, CDR2 SASEGT. With 6 bases removed from V and 3 bases from J, the gap between germline ends came to 6 bases. This CDR3 has 11 amino acids. The CDR3 reads CASRVGYEQYF. CDR3 nucleotide sequence: TGTGCCAGCAGAGTGGGCTACGAGCAGTACTTC.

The V call is TRBV19, the J call TRBJ1-2, with a tentative D call TRBD1 (6 bases). The CDR3 has 12 residues. The germline CDR1 and CDR2 sequences are LNHDA and SQIVND (reference sequence). Trimming left V 9 bases short and J 5 bases short, with 13 bases between. The CDR3 region has the DNA TGTGCCAGCCGGGACAATCTTTATGGCTACACCTTC. Translating gives CASRDNLYGYTF.

The chain combines TRBV6-5 with TRBJ1-6; no definite D call. Deletions cut 5 bases from V and 9 bases from J, with 11 bases between. From germline, CDR1 is MNHEY and CDR2 SVGAGI. This CDR3 spans 13 amino acids. CDR3 DNA sequence: TGTGCCAGCAGTGCCAACCTAGGTTCACCCCTCCACTTT. Its protein product is CASSANLGSPLHF.

The rearrangement uses TRBV9 and TRBJ1-3, with 7 bases lining up with TRBD1. Germline assignment: CDR1 SGDLS and CDR2 YYNGEE. The CDR3 contains 16 residues. Losses at the gene ends were 7 bases for V and 4 bases for J; bases not matched to a gene: 14. In DNA form, the CDR3 reads TGTGCCAGCGACAGGGAAAGCCTGGCCGCAGGAAACACCATATATTTT. As protein: CASDRESLAAGNTIYF.

The V call is TRBV2, the J call TRBJ1-4, with 8 bases that match TRBD1. The germline gives CDR1 SNHLY, CDR2 FYNNEI. The CDR3 sequence is 21 residues long. The ends lost 3 bases at V and 0 bases at J; junction bases unmatched: 18. The CDR3, as DNA: TGTGCCAGCAGTGATGCGCCAGGGGGCTCCGCAACGACCGCAACTAATGAAAAACTGTTTTTT. Translated: CASSDAPGGSATTATNEKLFF.

The chain employs TRBV7-3 and TRBJ2-7; D perhaps matches TRBD1 (6 bases). V was clipped by 5 bases and J by 3 bases, with 17 bases between them. The germline CDR1 and CDR2 sequences are SGHTA and FQGTGA. The CDR3 is 15 amino acids. The CDR3 loop is CASSPGTGQYYEQYF. The CDR3 DNA reads TGTGCCAGCAGCCCCGGAACCGGACAGTACTACGAGCAGTACTTC.